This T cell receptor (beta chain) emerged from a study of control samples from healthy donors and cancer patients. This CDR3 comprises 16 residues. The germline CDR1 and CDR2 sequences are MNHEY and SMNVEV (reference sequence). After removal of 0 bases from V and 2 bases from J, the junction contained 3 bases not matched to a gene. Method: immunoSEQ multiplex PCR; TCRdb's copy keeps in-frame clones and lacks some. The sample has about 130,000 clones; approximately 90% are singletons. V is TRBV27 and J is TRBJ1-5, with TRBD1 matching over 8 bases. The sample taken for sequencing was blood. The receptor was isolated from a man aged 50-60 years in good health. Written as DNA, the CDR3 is TGTGCCAGCAGTTTATCGTTGACAGGGGGCAATCAGCCCCAGCATTTT. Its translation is CASSLSLTGGNQPQHF.